A single sample gave rise to the 9 T cell receptor beta chains below, sequenced in a study of blood T cells in healthy people across ages. The authors ran a second PCR of about 6 to 11 cycles using a sample-barcoded 5' primer and a J-beta primer mix. TCRdb fed the 5' RACE reads into MiXCR, producing one record per CDR3 protein. This sample has hundreds of thousands of distinct CDR3 sequences; roughly 32% occur once, and the top ten carry roughly 15%. Input material: blood. Receptors were obtained from a woman at least 80 years old in good health.

This chain joins TRBV11-2 and TRBJ2-7; 7 bases fit TRBD2. CDR3 length equals 16 residues. The germline gives CDR1 SGHAT, CDR2 FQNNGV. J lost 5 bases, V lost 1 base, and 11 bases had no gene match. CDR3 residues: CASSLVTSRRGHEQYF. CDR3 DNA sequence: TGTGCCAGCAGCTTAGTGACTAGCCGGAGGGGCCACGAGCAGTACTTC.

This clonotype was observed many times. The chain uses TRBV12-3 or TRBV12-4 and TRBJ2-7; D is possibly TRBD1 (6 bases). The CDR3 is 15 amino acids. V was shortened by 6 bases and J by 1 base, with 16 bases between the two germline ends. DNA of the CDR3: TGTGCCAGCAGCGGGCCCATTACAGGGTCCTACGAGCAGTACTTC. Protein product: CASSGPITGSYEQYF.

This clonotype was found a few times. The rearrangement uses TRBV4-2 and TRBJ2-7; TRBD2 matches at 7 bases. Germline loops: CDR1 LGHNA, CDR2 YNFKEQ. Unmatched junction bases numbered 5, after V lost 0 bases and J lost 3 bases. This CDR3 region has 15 residues. The CDR3 nucleotides are TGTGCCAGCAGCCAAGAGGCTAGCGGTAACTACGAGCAGTACTTC. Its protein product is CASSQEASGNYEQYF.

This clonotype was counted a few times. The chain joins TRBV30 to TRBJ1-2; D perhaps matches TRBD1 (5 bases). The CDR3 has 13 residues. CDR1 and CDR2 from the germline V gene are GTSNPN and SVGIG (reference sequence). Deletions cut 3 bases from V and 3 bases from J, with 11 bases between. CDR3 in DNA: TGTGCCTGGAGCGCCAGGGTCGACTATGGCTACACCTTC. As protein: CAWSARVDYGYTF.

This clonotype was seen repeatedly, ten times or more. The chain is built from TRBV28 and TRBJ2-5, with TRBD2 identical over 7 bases. The CDR3 consists of 15 residues. After removal of 5 bases from V and 3 bases from J, the junction contained 9 bases not matched to a gene. From germline, CDR1 is MDHEN and CDR2 SYDVKM. CDR3 residues: CASSPWGSGEETQYF. The CDR3 nucleotides are TGTGCCAGCAGTCCCTGGGGAAGCGGGGAAGAGACCCAGTACTTC.

This clonotype was observed many times. This chain connects TRBV20-1 to TRBJ2-1, with 8 bases matching TRBD2. V shed 5 bases, J shed 3 bases, and the junction held 12 bases outside the gene matches. Germline CDR1 and CDR2: DFQATT and SNEGSKA (reference sequence). This CDR3 has 16 amino acids. This CDR3 is CSADRGAGVIYNEQFF. The CDR3 nucleotides are TGCAGTGCTGATAGGGGAGCGGGGGTTATCTACAATGAGCAGTTCTTC.

This clonotype turned up a few times. The V gene is TRBV30, the J gene TRBJ1-2, with 7 bases that match TRBD1. The length of the CDR3 is 12 residues. The ends lost 4 bases at V and 6 bases at J; junction bases unmatched: 5. CDR1 is GTSNPN, CDR2 SVGIG, per germline (reference sequence). DNA for the CDR3: TGTGCCTGGACCCAGGGGGGGCATGGCTACACCTTC. Translated: CAWTQGGHGYTF.

The chain uses TRBV20-1 and TRBJ2-7; TRBD2 matches 9 bases. This CDR3 contains 15 residues. From germline, CDR1 is DFQATT and CDR2 SNEGSKA (reference sequence). V was pared by 0 bases and J by 2 bases, with 5 bases of the junction left unmatched. CDR3 residues: CSAREGSGRPYEQYF. CDR3 sequence (DNA): TGCAGTGCTAGAGAGGGTAGCGGGAGACCCTACGAGCAGTACTTC.

This clonotype was seen at least ten times. This rearrangement joins TRBV30 to TRBJ2-1; the D gene is possibly TRBD2 (5 bases). Germline values: CDR1 GTSNPN, CDR2 SVGIG (reference sequence). The V end lost 1 base, the J end lost 13 bases, and 17 bases lay between the germline ends. This CDR3 region has 13 residues. This CDR3 is CAWSAEGRRIQFF. CDR3 DNA: TGTGCCTGGAGTGCCGAGGGCCGCCGGATACAGTTCTTC.